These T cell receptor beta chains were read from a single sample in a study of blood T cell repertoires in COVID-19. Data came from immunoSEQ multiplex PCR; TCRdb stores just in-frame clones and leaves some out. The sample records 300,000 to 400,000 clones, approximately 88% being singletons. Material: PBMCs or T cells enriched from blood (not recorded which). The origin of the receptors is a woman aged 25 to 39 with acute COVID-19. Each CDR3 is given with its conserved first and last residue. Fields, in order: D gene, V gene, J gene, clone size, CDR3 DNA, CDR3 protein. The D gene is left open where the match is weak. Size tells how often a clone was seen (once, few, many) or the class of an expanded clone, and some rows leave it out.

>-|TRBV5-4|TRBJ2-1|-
TGTGCCAGCAGCTTTTCCCGCGGTAGAGATGAGCAGTTCTTC
CASSFSRGRDEQFF
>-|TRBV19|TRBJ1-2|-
TGTGCCAGTAGTTCCGACTTCTATGGCTACACCTTC
CASSSDFYGYTF
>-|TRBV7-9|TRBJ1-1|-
TGTGCCAGCAGCTTTCGACAGGCGATCAACACTGAAGCTTTCTTT
CASSFRQAINTEAFF
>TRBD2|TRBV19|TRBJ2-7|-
TGTGCCAGTAGTATGGGGACTAGTTACGAGCAGTACTTC
CASSMGTSYEQYF
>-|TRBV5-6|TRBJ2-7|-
TGTGCCAGCAGCTTGGGGCAGGGGTGGGGGCAGTACTTC
CASSLGQGWGQYF
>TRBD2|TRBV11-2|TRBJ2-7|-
TGTGCCAGCAGCTTAGGGAGCGGGGGTCACTACGAGCAGTACTTC
CASSLGSGGHYEQYF
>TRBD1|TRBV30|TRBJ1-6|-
TGTGCCTGGAGTGAGGGGACAGGGAAGAATTCACCCCTCCACTTT
CAWSEGTGKNSPLHF
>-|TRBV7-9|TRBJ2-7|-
TGTGCCAGCAGAACGGGACAAACCGAGCAGTACTTC
CASRTGQTEQYF
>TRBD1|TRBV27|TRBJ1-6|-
TGTGCCAGCAGTACCGGGACAGCTACCCCGCGGAATTCACCCCTCCACTTT
CASSTGTATPRNSPLHF
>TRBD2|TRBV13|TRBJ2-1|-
TGTGCCAGCAGCTTGCTAATCGGGGGGGCCTACAATGAGCAGTTCTTC
CASSLLIGGAYNEQFF
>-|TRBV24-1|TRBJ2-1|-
TGTGCCACCAGTGACCGTGACAGAGAGCAGTTCTTC
CATSDRDREQFF
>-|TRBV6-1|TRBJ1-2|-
TGTGCCAGCAGTGAACTTGTAAACTATGGCTACACCTTC
CASSELVNYGYTF
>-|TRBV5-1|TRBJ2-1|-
TGCGCCAGCAGCTTCACGGGGGAATCCTACAATGAGCAGTTCTTC
CASSFTGESYNEQFF
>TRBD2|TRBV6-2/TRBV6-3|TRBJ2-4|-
TGTGCCAGCAGCGGGGAGCGGGGGCGCCGGGTCAAAAACATTCAGTACTTC
CASSGERGRRVKNIQYF
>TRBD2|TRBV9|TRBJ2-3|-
TGTGCCAGCAGCGAGAGACTAGCGTGGGGAGATACGCAGTATTTT
CASSERLAWGDTQYF
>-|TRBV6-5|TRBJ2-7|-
TGTGCCAGCAGTTTTGGACAGTCCTCCTACGAGCAGTACTTC
CASSFGQSSYEQYF
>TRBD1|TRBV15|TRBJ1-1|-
TGTGCCACCAGCCCGCGGGACAGGGGGCGATCGAACACTGAAGCTTTCTTT
CATSPRDRGRSNTEAFF
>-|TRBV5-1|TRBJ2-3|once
TGCGCCAGCAATTACGGGTCTAGCACAGATACGCAGTATTTT
CASNYGSSTDTQYF
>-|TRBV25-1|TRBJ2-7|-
TGTGCCAGCAGCAGGACCTACGAGCAGTACTTC
CASSRTYEQYF
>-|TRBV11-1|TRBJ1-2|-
TGTGCCAGCAGCTCGCGCTCGGACACAATCTATGGCTACACCTTC
CASSSRSDTIYGYTF
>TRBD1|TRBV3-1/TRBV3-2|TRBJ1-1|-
TGTGCCAGCAGCCCAGACAGGGTGCGAAGTGAAGCTTTCTTT
CASSPDRVRSEAFF
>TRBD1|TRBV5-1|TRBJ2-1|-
TGCGCCAGCAGCTTCACAGGGGTCGATGAGCAGTTCTTC
CASSFTGVDEQFF
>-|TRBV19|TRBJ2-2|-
TGTGCCAGTAGTAATGGAGGGAGTGGCGGGGAGCTGTTTTTT
CASSNGGSGGELFF
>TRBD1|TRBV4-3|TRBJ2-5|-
TGCGCCAGCAGCCATAGCACGGACAGGGGGCAGGGAGAGACCCAGTACTTC
CASSHSTDRGQGETQYF
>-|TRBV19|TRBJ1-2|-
TGTGCCAGTAGCCCTAATCCCACGGTGTTTTATGGCTACACCTTC
CASSPNPTVFYGYTF
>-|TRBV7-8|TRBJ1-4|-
TGTGCCAGCAGCTTAATATCCCGGGGAAAACTGTTTTTT
CASSLISRGKLFF
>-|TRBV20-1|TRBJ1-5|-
TGCAGTGCTACTGAGGGAGGGTCGGGGGGCAATCAGCCCCAGCATTTT
CSATEGGSGGNQPQHF
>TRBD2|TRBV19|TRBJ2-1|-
TGTGCCAGTAGCCCCGGTGTAGCGGGGGGCTACAATGAGCAGTTCTTC
CASSPGVAGGYNEQFF
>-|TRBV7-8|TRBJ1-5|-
TGTGCCAGCAGCCCCGGGGTGAGGCAGCCCCAGCATTTT
CASSPGVRQPQHF
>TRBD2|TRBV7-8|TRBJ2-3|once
TGTGCCAGCAGCCGTAGCGGGGGGGCGGGAGATACGCAGTATTTT
CASSRSGGAGDTQYF
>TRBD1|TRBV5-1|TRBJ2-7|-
TGCGCCAGCAGCACGGACAGGGCGAGAGAGCAGTACTTC
CASSTDRAREQYF
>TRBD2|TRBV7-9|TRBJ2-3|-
TGTGCCAGCAGCCCCCGGGGGGGGGCCTCCACAGATACGCAGTATTTT
CASSPRGGASTDTQYF
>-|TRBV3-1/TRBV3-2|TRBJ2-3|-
TGTGCCAGCAGCCACCCGGGGGATACGCAGTATTTT
CASSHPGDTQYF
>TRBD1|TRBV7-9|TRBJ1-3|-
TGTGCCAGCAGTGGAAAGAAGGGGGCAGGCACCCTCTCTGGAAACACCATATATTTT
CASSGKKGAGTLSGNTIYF
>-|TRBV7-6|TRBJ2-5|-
TGTGCCAGCAGCTTAGCGCGGGAGACCCAGTACTTC
CASSLARETQYF
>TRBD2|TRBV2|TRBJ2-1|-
TGTGCCAGCATTGACCGGGAGGCCGGACGCAATGAGCAGTTCTTC
CASIDREAGRNEQFF
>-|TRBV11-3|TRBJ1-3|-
TGTGCCAGCAGCTTAGTCACTTCAGGGCTGCGCTCTGGAAACACCATATATTTT
CASSLVTSGLRSGNTIYF
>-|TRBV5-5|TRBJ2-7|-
TGTGCCAGCAGCTTGGCAGGAACTGCAGCGCAGTACTTC
CASSLAGTAAQYF
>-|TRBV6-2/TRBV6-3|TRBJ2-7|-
TGTGCCAGCAGTTACTCGAGTTCCTACGAGCAGTACTTC
CASSYSSSYEQYF
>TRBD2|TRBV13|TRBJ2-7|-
TGTGCCAGCAGCTCGACCGGGACTAGCGGCTACGAGCAGTACTTC
CASSSTGTSGYEQYF
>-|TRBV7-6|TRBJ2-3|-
TGTGCCAGCAGCTTACGGGACACCCCTAGAGATACGCAGTATTTT
CASSLRDTPRDTQYF
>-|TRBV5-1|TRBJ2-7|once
TGCGCCAGCAGCCCCATCCGCCCTCAGGCGGGGGCCGAGCAGTACTTC
CASSPIRPQAGAEQYF